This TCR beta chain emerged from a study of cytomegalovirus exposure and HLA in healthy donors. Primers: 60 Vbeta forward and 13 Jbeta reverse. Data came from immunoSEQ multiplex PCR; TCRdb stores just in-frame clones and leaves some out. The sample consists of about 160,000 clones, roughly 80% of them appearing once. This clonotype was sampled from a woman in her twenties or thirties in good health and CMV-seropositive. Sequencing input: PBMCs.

Written as DNA, the CDR3 is TGTGCCATCAGTACAAACAGGGATTTGACTGAAGCTTTCTTT. It encodes CAISTNRDLTEAFF. V and J are TRBV10-3 and TRBJ1-1; possible D gene TRBD1, 6 bases. V was cut by 5 bases and J by 5 bases, with 15 bases left in between. Looked up from germline, CDR1 is ENHRY and CDR2 is SYGVKD. The CDR3 runs to 14 residues.